This T cell receptor (beta chain) originates from a study of blood T cells in healthy people across ages. Notes on the study in general: Donor CMV status, an unknown factor, possibly confounded changes in expanded clonotypes.

Germline assignment: CDR1 LGHNA and CDR2 YSLEER. There are 15 residues in the CDR3. V lost 2 bases to trimming and J lost 3 bases, with 13 bases between them. For this clonotype: As yet, its antigen is unknown.

A second PCR of 7 to 11 cycles used a sample-barcoded 5' primer and a J-beta primer mix. Carrying 12 random nucleotides, a template-switch adaptor labeled each individual cDNA molecule. TCRdb independently ran MiXCR on the 5' RACE reads; one entry per CDR3 protein. The sample holds around 870,000 distinct CDR3 sequences; under 35% are singletons and the top ten take around a sixth. The source is a woman older than 75 in good health. V gene TRBV4-3 combines with J gene TRBJ1-1; D not resolved. The sequenced sample consisted of blood. In nucleotides, the CDR3 is TGCGCCAGCAGCCAAAATATGGGAGCCCACACTGAAGCTTTCTTT. This translates into CASSQNMGAHTEAFF.